This T cell receptor (beta chain) was sequenced for a study of T cells in Graves' hyperthyroidism and ophthalmopathy (dated by TCRdb to 2018 to 2020). Concerning the study at large: Peripheral blood samples were taken at the time of initial diagnosis, prior to any treatment. An independent validation cohort of under 20 hyperthyroidism patients and 17 patients who later progressed to ophthalmopathy tested prospective prediction of ophthalmopathy. In addition, the study compared T-cell repertoires in thyroid tissue and in blood from roughly 6 Graves' hyperthyroidism patients. Once sampling was done, hyperthyroidism patients were given methimazole at a starting dose of 30 mg daily, whereas ophthalmopathy patients were given high-dose intravenous methylprednisolone. The approximately 98 discovery patients were randomly divided into training and test sets at a 7:3 ratio. TCR V-J signatures able to tell the groups apart were searched for in a discovery cohort of 90 to 100 patients, of whom 40 to 45 had Graves' ophthalmopathy and about 60 had stable Graves' hyperthyroidism. The paper reports TCR Vbeta CDR3 sequencing of some 140 peripheral blood samples: 40 or so ophthalmopathy, roughly 74 hyperthyroidism and roughly 17 progressor patients.

What the study reported, not specific to this receptor: Sample size was not statistically predetermined, and blinding of investigators to group allocation was not performed. In validation, the model predicted progression to ophthalmopathy with approximately 71% sensitivity and 72.22% specificity, a median of 6.5 months before onset. In cross-validation, a model built on a 13 V-J signature told ophthalmopathy apart from stable hyperthyroidism with 85% to 90% sensitivity and about 81% specificity, and in testing the same model reached 80%/75%. Blood samples also contained most of the expanded thyroid clonotypes (frequency above 0.001), which suggests that blood repertoires may reflect thyroid immune responses.

The junction shows trimming of 4 bases on V and 1 base on J, plus 7 bases between the germline ends. Including cysteine and phenylalanine, the CDR3 has 12 amino acids. This entry keeps only the CDR3 DNA: 36 bases, framed from base 1. CDR1 and CDR2 are read off the germline V gene as SQVTM and ANQGSEA. Ophthalmopathy patients had moderately to severely active disease, Clinical Activity Score of at least 3, NOSPECS grade of at least 4, and duration under 3 months. Any patient with an uncontrolled infection, another autoimmune disease, pregnancy or lactation was excluded. Diagnoses relied on clinical symptoms, serum thyroxine and TRAb, thyroid ultrasound and orbital computed tomography. PBMCs were separated from roughly 10 ml of fresh peripheral blood using Ficoll-Paque density gradient centrifugation. Total RNA was extracted using Trizol reagent, and RNA quality was assessed on an Agilent 2100 Bioanalyzer.

This clonotype was recorded many times. No cognate antigen has been identified for it. A clone one base away is much larger, so this may be a read error. The TCR beta CDR3 regions were amplified from the RNA transcripts. A first-round RT-PCR of the TCR CDR3 used the HTBI primer set with the Qiagen OneStep RT-PCR kit. Libraries were constructed in a second round of multiplex PCR, after which size selection and purification were carried out. Sequencing of the libraries was done on an Illumina HiSeq2000 using paired-end 100 bp reads. On the authors' methods: Raw data were processed with SOAPnuke, discarding reads with adapters, uncalled bases, mean Phred below 15, or no exact constant-primer or identifier match. COPE v1.2.5 was used to merge the high-quality paired reads, and each unique nucleotide sequence was defined as a clonotype. MiTCR v1.1 was used to align clonotypes to the IMGT TRBV, TRBD and TRBJ reference segments. Only V-J combinations with frequency above 0.0001, covering 99.2% of repertoires, were analysed. The TCS score was defined as the ratio of F50 (clonal expansion) to E x V (chaos), calculated using BLOSUM62-based TCRdist between CDR3 peptides within each V-J. Welch's t-statistics and random forest reduced around 550 V-J features to 13, which were used in a naive Bayes classifier (R e1071). The raw public reads went through TCRdb reprocessing: fastp at Q25, MiXCR clone calling, in-frame beta chains kept. Every distinct CDR3 protein forms one entry, paired with its most common genes and DNA. TCRdb, not the authors, supplied the V and J calls. The sample includes some 490,000 distinct CDR3 sequences, with 20% to 25% observed a single time. In total, the top ten clones hold approximately 49% of the sample.

This sequence uses TRBV29-1 and TRBJ1-2; possibly the D gene is TRBD1, per 5 matching bases. The sequencing input was blood. The receptor comes from a woman between 65 and 79 years old with Graves' ophthalmopathy. The DNA is TGCAGCGTTGGGGGGTTTAACTATGGCTACACCTTC. This sequence encodes CSVGGFNYGYTF.